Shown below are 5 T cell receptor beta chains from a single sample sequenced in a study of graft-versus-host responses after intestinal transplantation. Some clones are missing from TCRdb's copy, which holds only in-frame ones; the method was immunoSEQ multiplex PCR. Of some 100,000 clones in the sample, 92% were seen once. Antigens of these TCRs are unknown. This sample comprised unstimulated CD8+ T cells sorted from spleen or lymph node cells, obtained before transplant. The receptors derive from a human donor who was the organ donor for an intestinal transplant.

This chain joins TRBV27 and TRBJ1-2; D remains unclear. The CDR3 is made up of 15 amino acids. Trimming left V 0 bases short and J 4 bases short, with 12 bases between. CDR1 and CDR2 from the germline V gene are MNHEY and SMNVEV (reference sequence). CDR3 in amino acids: CASSLSSSTAYGYTF. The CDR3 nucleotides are TGTGCCAGCAGTTTATCGTCTAGTACCGCCTATGGCTACACCTTC.

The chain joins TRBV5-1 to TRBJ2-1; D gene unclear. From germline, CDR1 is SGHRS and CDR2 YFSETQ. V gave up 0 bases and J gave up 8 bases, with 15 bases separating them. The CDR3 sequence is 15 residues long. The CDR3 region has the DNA TGCGCCAGCAGCTTGGACTCCGGAGTTATCGATGAGCAGTTCTTC. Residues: CASSLDSGVIDEQFF.

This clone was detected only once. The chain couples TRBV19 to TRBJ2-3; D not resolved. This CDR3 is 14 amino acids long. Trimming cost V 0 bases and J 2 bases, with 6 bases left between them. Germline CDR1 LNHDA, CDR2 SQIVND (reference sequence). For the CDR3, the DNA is TGTGCCAGTAGTATAGATGGCTTCACAGATACGCAGTATTTT. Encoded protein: CASSIDGFTDTQYF.

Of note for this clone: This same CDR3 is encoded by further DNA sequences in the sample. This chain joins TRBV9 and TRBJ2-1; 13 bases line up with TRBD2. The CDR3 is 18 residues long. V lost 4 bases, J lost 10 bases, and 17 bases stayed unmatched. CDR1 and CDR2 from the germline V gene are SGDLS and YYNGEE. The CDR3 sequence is CASSPRPLLAGGPWEQFF. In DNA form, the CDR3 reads TGTGCCAGCAGCCCGCGACCCTTACTAGCGGGAGGGCCTTGGGAGCAGTTCTTC.

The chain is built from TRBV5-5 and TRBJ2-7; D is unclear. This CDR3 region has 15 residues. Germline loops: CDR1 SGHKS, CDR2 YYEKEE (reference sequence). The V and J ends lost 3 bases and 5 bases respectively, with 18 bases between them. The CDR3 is CASSSWASIGNEQYF. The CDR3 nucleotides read TGTGCCAGCAGCTCCTGGGCCAGCATTGGTAACGAGCAGTACTTC.